Listed below are T cell receptor beta chains from one sample, sequenced in a study of cytomegalovirus exposure and HLA in healthy donors. Using immunoSEQ multiplex PCR, the repertoire was profiled, and TCRdb retains in-frame clones only, with some absent. The sample has fewer than 200,000 clones; 76% are singletons. Sample: PBMCs. All receptors derive from a female donor in good health and CMV-seronegative. CDR3s include the opening cysteine and the closing phenylalanine or tryptophan. D genes are given only for firm matches. For some rows the clone size is stated as once, few or many, or as a class when expanded; others skip it.

v_call	clone_size	d_call	j_call	cdr3_nt	cdr3_aa
TRBV6-5	NA	NA	TRBJ1-2	TGTGCCAGCAGTTACTCACCGACAACGAATGGCTACACCTTC	CASSYSPTTNGYTF
TRBV28	once	NA	TRBJ1-2	TGTGCCAGCTCTCCATCACTTAACTATGGCTACACCTTC	CASSPSLNYGYTF
TRBV7-2	NA	TRBD2	TRBJ2-5	TGTGCCACCGCGGGGGGGCCAAGAGAGACCCAGTACTTC	CATAGGPRETQYF
TRBV7-9	NA	NA	TRBJ1-6	TGTGCCAGCAGCTTAGGGAGCTCCTATAATTCACCCCTCCACTTT	CASSLGSSYNSPLHF
TRBV19	NA	TRBD2	TRBJ2-7	TGTGCCAGTAGTGACGAAGCGGGAGTCTCCCCCCGCGAGCAGTACTTC	CASSDEAGVSPREQYF
TRBV19	NA	TRBD2	TRBJ2-3	TGTGCCAGTAGCGTCGGGGGGAGGATCACAGATACGCAGTATTTT	CASSVGGRITDTQYF
TRBV2	NA	NA	TRBJ1-3	TGTGCCAGCAGCGCGGTGGCTGGAAACACCATATATTTT	CASSAVAGNTIYF
TRBV7-6	NA	TRBD1	TRBJ2-5	TGTGCCAGCAGCTTAGGACGGGGACAGGGACTCCAGGGCAGAGAGACCCAGTACTTC	CASSLGRGQGLQGRETQYF
TRBV18	NA	NA	TRBJ2-3	TGTGCCAGCTCACGCGACAACACAGATACGCAGTATTTT	CASSRDNTDTQYF
TRBV5-8	NA	TRBD2	TRBJ2-5	TGTGCCAGCAGCTTGGCAAGGGCTAGCGGTCACCAAGAGACCCAGTACTTC	CASSLARASGHQETQYF
TRBV7-8	NA	NA	TRBJ1-4	TGTGCCAGCAGCCCGCTCCGGGTCGGAACTAATGAAAAACTGTTTTTT	CASSPLRVGTNEKLFF
TRBV27	NA	TRBD2	TRBJ2-7	TGTGCCAGCAGTTTAGGGGGGGGCTACGAGCAGTACTTC	CASSLGGGYEQYF
TRBV30	NA	TRBD2	TRBJ2-1	TGTGCCTGGAGAAGGTCCGGGACTATAACCTACAATGAGCAGTTCTTC	CAWRRSGTITYNEQFF
TRBV2	once	NA	TRBJ1-2	TGTGCCAGCATGGCAACGGAGAACTATGGCTACACCTTC	CASMATENYGYTF
TRBV10-2	few	TRBD1	TRBJ1-2	TGCGCCAGCAGTGAGTCGACAGGGGGCCGAGGCTACACCTTC	CASSESTGGRGYTF
TRBV10-3	few	NA	TRBJ2-7	TGTGCCATCAGTACGGGACACCTAGGGCCCTACGAGCAGTACTTC	CAISTGHLGPYEQYF
TRBV2	NA	TRBD1	TRBJ1-6	TGTGCCAGCAGTGAAAAGGTCGTCGGGACAGCGAATTCACCCCTCCACTTT	CASSEKVVGTANSPLHF
TRBV5-5	NA	NA	TRBJ1-2	TGTGCCAGCAGCTTGTGGGAGGTTAACTATGGCTACACCTTC	CASSLWEVNYGYTF
TRBV18	NA	TRBD1	TRBJ1-2	TGTGCCAGCTCACCACAACCAGGGGGCGGAAATGGCTACACCTTC	CASSPQPGGGNGYTF
TRBV19	NA	TRBD1	TRBJ1-5	TGTGCCAGCTCCCCCAGGGGACAGACGAATCAGCCCCAGCATTTT	CASSPRGQTNQPQHF
TRBV5-1	NA	NA	TRBJ2-3	TGCGCCAGCAGCTTGGACGGCGACCCGGGGAAAGGTACGCAGTATTTT	CASSLDGDPGKGTQYF
TRBV7-8	NA	NA	TRBJ2-3	TGTGCCAGCAGCTTAGCTTTGAGCGGGAGCACAGATACGCAGTATTTT	CASSLALSGSTDTQYF
TRBV5-1	NA	NA	TRBJ2-7	TGCGCCAGCGGCACGGGGGACGAGCAGTACTTC	CASGTGDEQYF
TRBV5-1	NA	TRBD1	TRBJ1-2	TGCGCCAGCAGCTTGGGCAGGGGGGACTACACCTTC	CASSLGRGDYTF
TRBV19	once	NA	TRBJ1-2	TGTGCCAGTAGCGACCAGGGTAACTATGGCTACACCTTC	CASSDQGNYGYTF
TRBV7-9	NA	TRBD1	TRBJ1-3	TGTGCCAGCAGCCATTGGGACAGCTCGGGAAACACCATATATTTT	CASSHWDSSGNTIYF
TRBV7-3	NA	NA	TRBJ1-1	TGTGCCAGCAGCTTAGTCGGTAGGAACACTGAAGCTTTCTTT	CASSLVGRNTEAFF
TRBV7-2	NA	NA	TRBJ2-2	TGTGCCAGCAGCTTAGCTGCAGGGAAGAACACCGGGGAGCTGTTTTTT	CASSLAAGKNTGELFF
TRBV6-5	once	TRBD2	TRBJ2-7	TGTGCCAGCAGTTACGGAGGTAGCGGGAGAGGGGACGAGCAGTACTTC	CASSYGGSGRGDEQYF
TRBV7-9	NA	NA	TRBJ1-6	TGTGCCAGCAGCTTAGAACTGCGGGATTCACCCCTCCACTTT	CASSLELRDSPLHF
TRBV11-1	NA	NA	TRBJ1-1	TGTGCCAGCAGCCTCTCGGGGGTGGTACACGACACTGAAGCTTTCTTT	CASSLSGVVHDTEAFF
TRBV4-3	NA	NA	TRBJ2-2	TGCGCCAGCAGCCAAGCTCCCCGTACAAGCGCGAACACCGGGGAGCTGTTTTTT	CASSQAPRTSANTGELFF
TRBV30	once	NA	TRBJ1-2	TGTGCCTGGGCATCTAGACGTAGCTATGGCTACACCTTC	CAWASRRSYGYTF
TRBV2	NA	TRBD2	TRBJ2-7	TGTGCCAGCAGTATTCCCGGGACTAGCGGCTTAGAGTACTTC	CASSIPGTSGLEYF
TRBV6-4	NA	TRBD2	TRBJ2-3	TGTGCCAGCAGTGACTCTGTGGGAGGGAGCACAGATACGCAGTATTTT	CASSDSVGGSTDTQYF
TRBV9	NA	NA	TRBJ2-2	TGTGCCAGCAGCGTAGGGGGGGGCTTCACCGGGGAGCTGTTTTTT	CASSVGGGFTGELFF
TRBV25-1	NA	TRBD2	TRBJ2-1	TGTGCCAGCAGTGGGAGCGGGAGTAGTTACAATGAGCAGTTCTTC	CASSGSGSSYNEQFF
TRBV18	NA	TRBD1	TRBJ1-2	TGTGCCAGCTCACCACTGCAGGGGGATCAGGGCTACACCTTC	CASSPLQGDQGYTF
TRBV29-1	NA	NA	TRBJ1-2	TGCAGCGTTGTACCGGGTAACTATGGCTACACCTTC	CSVVPGNYGYTF
TRBV18	NA	TRBD2	TRBJ2-3	TGTGCCAGCTCACCACCAAGCGGGGGGGCAGATACGCAGTATTTT	CASSPPSGGADTQYF
TRBV2	few	NA	TRBJ2-6	TGTGCCAGCACCCAGGGGGCGGGGGGGGCCAACGGCCTGACTTTC	CASTQGAGGANGLTF
TRBV7-2	NA	TRBD1	TRBJ2-3	TGTGCCAGCAGCTACGGACAGGGGGGAGATACGCAGTATTTT	CASSYGQGGDTQYF
TRBV5-6	few	TRBD1	TRBJ1-5	TGTGCCAGCAGCTTGCGTTCGGGGACAGGGGGGATCAATCAGCCCCAGCATTTT	CASSLRSGTGGINQPQHF
TRBV5-6	NA	NA	TRBJ2-3	TGTGCCAGCAGCTTGGCCGAGGGGGTGACGCAGTATTTT	CASSLAEGVTQYF
TRBV7-8	NA	NA	TRBJ1-1	TGTGCCAGCAGCTTACTAACAGTTAACACTGAAGCTTTCTTT	CASSLLTVNTEAFF
TRBV6-1	once	TRBD1	TRBJ2-7	TGTGCCAGCAGTGCCCCGGACAGGGGGCCCTACGAGCAGTACTTC	CASSAPDRGPYEQYF
TRBV15	NA	NA	TRBJ1-1	TGTGCCACCAGCAGAGTGGCCAGGGCAAACACTGAAGCTTTCTTT	CATSRVARANTEAFF
TRBV7-6	NA	TRBD1	TRBJ1-2	TGTGCCAGCAGCTTACTTCCCGGACAGGGAGGCTACACCTTC	CASSLLPGQGGYTF
TRBV19	NA	TRBD2	TRBJ2-1	TGTGCCAGTAGTGTAGGGACTAGCGGGATGATGAGCTCCTACAATGAGCAGTTCTTC	CASSVGTSGMMSSYNEQFF
TRBV19	NA	TRBD1	TRBJ2-5	TGTGCCAGTAGTTGGGACAGGGGACCTCAAGAGACCCAGTACTTC	CASSWDRGPQETQYF
TRBV7-3	NA	TRBD2	TRBJ2-1	TGTGCCAGCAGCCCTAGACTAGCGGGGGCCAACAATGAGCAGTTCTTC	CASSPRLAGANNEQFF
TRBV2	NA	TRBD2	TRBJ2-1	TGTGCCAGCAATGCGGCGGGGGGGCATATAGATGAGCAGTTCTTC	CASNAAGGHIDEQFF